The 21 T cell receptor beta chains listed next were all sequenced from one sample in a study of identical twins. TCRdb reprocessed the 5' RACE reads with MiXCR, giving one entry per CDR3 protein. The sample includes around 670,000 distinct CDR3 sequences, over 5% seen only once; the top ten take 1.5% to 2%. Sequences were obtained from naive T cells sorted from blood. These receptors all stem from a man aged 18 to 29 in good health.

The sample holds a few counts of this clonotype. This chain links TRBV14 with TRBJ2-7, with TRBD1 matching over 7 bases. From germline, CDR1 is SGHDN and CDR2 FVKESK. This CDR3 has 15 residues. Trimming at V came to 1 base and at J to 2 bases, leaving 5 bases not matched to a gene. The CDR3 DNA is TGTGCCAGCAGCCAAGGACAGGGAACCGCCTACGAGCAGTACGTC. Protein product: CASSQGQGTAYEQYV.

This clonotype appeared a few times. J is TRBJ2-1 and V is TRBV20-1, with D possibly matching TRBD2 (6 bases). V was cut by 1 base and J by 8 bases, with 21 bases left in between. This CDR3 region has 16 residues. Per the germline V gene, CDR1 is DFQATT and CDR2 is SNEGSKA (reference sequence). The CDR3 sequence is CSARVRGIMPLHEQFF. The CDR3 DNA reads as TGCAGTGCTAGAGTGCGCGGGATTATGCCCCTCCATGAGCAGTTCTTC.

This clonotype was found a few times. The CDR3 spells CASSPAIHGGQQYF. The CDR3 region has the DNA TGTGCCAGCAGCCCGGCGATTCATGGGGGGCAGCAGTACTTC. This sequence joins TRBV7-9 and TRBJ2-7; either TRBD1 or TRBD2 may fit D (6 bases each). CDR1 is SEHNR, CDR2 FQNEAQ, per germline (reference sequence). V lost 5 bases to trimming and J lost 8 bases, with 19 bases between them. The CDR3 contains 14 residues. The full variable domain, completed using reference TRBV7-9 and TRBJ2-7, is DTGVSQNPRHKITKRGQNVTFRCDPISEHNRLYWYRQTLGQGPEFLTYFQNEAQLEKSRLLSDRFSAERPKGSFSTLEIQRTEQGDSAMYLCASSPAIHGGQQYFGPGTRLTVT.

This clonotype came up many times. The genes are TRBV5-1 and TRBJ2-3; D assignment may be TRBD1 or TRBD2 (6 bases each). The germline V and J ends were trimmed by 2 bases and 6 bases, with 16 bases remaining between them. Germline loops: CDR1 SGHRS, CDR2 YFSETQ. CDR3 length: 15 residues. The CDR3 spells CASSFSVGGGDTQYF. CDR3 bases: TGCGCCAGCAGCTTTTCCGTTGGAGGGGGGGATACGCAGTATTTT.

The chain recombines TRBV7-6 with TRBJ1-6; 7 bases align to TRBD1. Germline loops: CDR1 SGHVS, CDR2 FNYEAQ. The CDR3 contains 20 residues. V lost 2 bases to trimming and J lost 8 bases; unmatched junction nucleotides: 21. CDR3 region: CASSLFSPTGGQIWHSPLHF. CDR3 DNA: TGTGCCAGCAGCTTATTCAGTCCAACCGGGGGACAGATATGGCATTCACCCCTCCACTTT.

This clonotype was observed at least ten times. The V and J genes are TRBV6-2 or TRBV6-3 and TRBJ1-4, with 7 nucleotides matching TRBD1. Germline V gene data show CDR1 as MNHEY and CDR2 as SVGEGT. The CDR3 consists of 15 residues. Germline trimming cut 6 bases from V and 4 bases from J; bases unmatched to any gene: 8. The CDR3 loop is CASRPDRSFNEKLFF. The DNA for the CDR3 is TGTGCCAGCAGACCGGACAGGAGCTTTAATGAAAAACTGTTTTTT.

This clonotype was seen repeatedly, ten times or more. The V call is TRBV20-1, the J call TRBJ2-2, with D possibly being TRBD1 (6 bases). This CDR3 is 13 amino acids long. Germline assignment: CDR1 DFQATT and CDR2 SNEGSKA (reference sequence). V was pared by 5 bases and J by 5 bases, with 12 bases between. The CDR3, as DNA: TGCAGTGCTCCAAACAGGGTTACCGGGGAGCTGTTTTTT. This encodes CSAPNRVTGELFF.

This clonotype has at least ten counts. The rearrangement uses TRBV5-1 and TRBJ2-5, with D possibly TRBD2 on 5 matching bases. V was cut by 0 bases and J by 2 bases, with 14 bases left in between. The length of the CDR3 is 16 residues. The germline gives CDR1 SGHRS, CDR2 YFSETQ. CDR3 amino acids: CASSLGRLLLQETQYF. The CDR3 nucleotides read TGCGCCAGCAGCTTGGGGAGGTTGCTCTTACAAGAGACCCAGTACTTC.

This clonotype was observed many times. V usage is TRBV4-1 and J usage is TRBJ2-1; possible D gene TRBD2, 5 bases. The V gene's germline CDR1 is MGHRA and CDR2 YSYEKL. This CDR3 is built from 17 residues. Trimming stripped 5 bases from V and 0 bases from J, with 17 bases between. As DNA, the CDR3 is TGCGCCAGCAGCACTACCCGGGAATCGAGCTCCTACAATGAGCAGTTCTTC. It is translated as CASSTTRESSSYNEQFF.

This clonotype was counted many times. The rearrangement uses TRBV12-3 or TRBV12-4 and TRBJ1-1; 9 bases are shared with TRBD1. This CDR3 comprises 13 residues. J lost 10 bases, V lost 6 bases, and 9 bases had no gene match. The CDR3, as DNA: TGTGCCAGCAGCTTACGGACAGGGGACCCAGCTTTCTTT. It specifies CASSLRTGDPAFF.

This clonotype was recorded many times. The V gene is TRBV7-2, the J gene TRBJ2-3; D may be TRBD2 (6 bases). CDR1 and CDR2 (germline): SGHTA, FQGNSA. Between the trimmed V and J ends, which lost 1 base and 2 bases, there was a span of 10 bases. The CDR3 is made up of 15 amino acids. The CDR3 DNA sequence: TGTGCCAGCAGCTTAGTTTTAGCGGACACAGATACGCAGTATTTT. Residues: CASSLVLADTDTQYF.

V is TRBV4-1 and J is TRBJ2-1; perhaps TRBD2 as D (5 bases). V was shortened by 5 bases and J by 7 bases, with 18 bases between the two germline ends. This CDR3 contains 15 residues. The germline V gene has CDR1 MGHRA and CDR2 YSYEKL. In DNA, the CDR3 is TGCGCCAGCAGCGCTCGGGAAGTCAACCCAAATGAGCAGTTCTTC. Its protein product is CASSAREVNPNEQFF.

The rearrangement uses TRBV30 and TRBJ2-2; no firm D call. Trimming pared 3 bases from V and 7 bases from J, leaving 12 bases between. Germline CDR1 and CDR2: GTSNPN and SVGIG (reference sequence). The CDR3 extends over 13 amino acids. CDR3 sequence (DNA): TGTGCCTGGAGCGCCACCAGGAGCGGGGAGCTGTTTTTT. It encodes CAWSATRSGELFF.

The table lists this clonotype with many counts. J is TRBJ2-1 and V is TRBV10-3; perhaps TRBD1 as D (6 bases). With 4 bases removed from V and 6 bases from J, the gap between germline ends came to 19 bases. The V gene's germline CDR1 is ENHRY and CDR2 SYGVKD. This CDR3 spans 16 amino acids. The CDR3 DNA sequence: TGTGCCATCAGTGTAGGGACACAAAGTCGATCCAATGAGCAGTTCTTC. Protein sequence: CAISVGTQSRSNEQFF.

This clonotype was found many times. The V gene is TRBV12-3 or TRBV12-4, the J gene TRBJ2-5; a weak D match, TRBD2 (5 bases). Trimming shortened V by 2 bases and J by 2 bases, and 9 bases separated the two germline ends. This CDR3 has 14 amino acids. CDR3 residues: CASSLPDSQETQYF. In nucleotides, the CDR3 is TGTGCCAGCAGTTTACCGGACTCTCAAGAGACCCAGTACTTC.

This clonotype was seen at least ten times. V usage is TRBV10-3 and J usage is TRBJ2-2; TRBD1 or TRBD2 may be the D gene (5 bases each). The V end lost 1 base, the J end lost 2 bases, and 8 bases lay between the germline ends. Germline loops: CDR1 ENHRY, CDR2 SYGVKD. The CDR3 loop spans 15 amino acids. The CDR3 here is CAISELGPNTGELFF. The CDR3 nucleotides are TGTGCCATCAGTGAGTTGGGACCCAACACCGGGGAGCTGTTTTTT.

This clonotype was observed a handful of times. The chain has TRBV29-1 and TRBJ2-5; 10 nucleotides align to TRBD2. This CDR3 spans 15 amino acids. Germline CDR1 SQVTM, CDR2 ANQGSEA. V trimming: 4 bases; J trimming: 3 bases; junction bases outside the gene matches: 8. CDR3: CSVAALAGWKETQYF. The CDR3 bases are TGCAGCGTTGCAGCACTAGCGGGGTGGAAAGAGACCCAGTACTTC.

This clonotype showed up just a few times. The CDR3 spells CASSVPQGGNEQFF. The CDR3 nucleotides read TGTGCCAGCAGCGTCCCGCAGGGAGGCAATGAGCAGTTCTTC. The chain recombines TRBV7-9 with TRBJ2-1; TRBD2 is a possible D gene (6 bases). The CDR3 has 14 residues. The V gene's germline CDR1 is SEHNR and CDR2 FQNEAQ (reference sequence). V dropped 5 bases and J dropped 6 bases, with 14 bases sitting between them.

This clonotype has ten or more counts. The chain employs TRBV20-1 and TRBJ2-3; possible D gene TRBD2, 5 bases. In germline, CDR1 is DFQATT, CDR2 SNEGSKA (reference sequence). This CDR3 contains 14 residues. Trimming removed 5 bases from V and 0 bases from J, with 12 bases in between. Written as DNA, the CDR3 is TGCAGTGCTGGGCGCCAGCGGAGCACAGATACGCAGTATTTT. Amino acids: CSAGRQRSTDTQYF.

V usage is TRBV27 and J usage is TRBJ2-1; the match to TRBD1 covers 7 bases. With 5 bases clipped from V and 0 bases from J, the junction kept 4 bases outside the gene matches. The CDR3 consists of 15 residues. The germline V gene encodes CDR1 MNHEY and CDR2 SMNVEV (reference sequence). CDR3 protein: CASSMDRSSYNEQFF. The CDR3 coding sequence is TGTGCCAGCAGTATGGACAGGAGCTCCTACAATGAGCAGTTCTTC.

Many counts were recorded for this clonotype. The gene calls are TRBV27 and TRBJ2-2; no definite D call. The germline V gene encodes CDR1 MNHEY and CDR2 SMNVEV (reference sequence). This CDR3 spans 13 amino acids. With 4 bases removed from V and 3 bases from J, the gap between germline ends came to 6 bases. CDR3 region: CASSSSDTGELFF. DNA for the CDR3: TGTGCCAGCAGTTCTTCCGACACCGGGGAGCTGTTTTTT.